Each of the 15 T cell receptor beta chains below was sequenced from the same sample in a study of cytomegalovirus exposure and HLA in healthy donors. PCR amplification relied on 60 Vbeta primers (plus 13 Jbeta primers). TCRdb keeps only in-frame clones here, not all; method: immunoSEQ multiplex PCR. The data show 150,000 to 200,000 clones, around 72% seen once. The sequenced material came from PBMCs. The origin of the receptors is a man aged 45-65 years in good health and CMV-seronegative.

The chain carries TRBV19 and TRBJ1-1; a weak D match, TRBD1 (5 bases). Trimming removed 7 bases at V and 4 bases at J, with 16 bases between. The CDR3 consists of 14 residues. Per germline, CDR1 LNHDA and CDR2 SQIVND (reference sequence). The CDR3 DNA follows: TGTGCCAGTAAGTGGGGGGTTCGTGGCACTGAAGCTTTCTTT. It is translated as CASKWGVRGTEAFF.

The chain is built from TRBV6-4 and TRBJ2-3, with unresolved D. The CDR3 length is 13 residues. The V gene's germline CDR1 is MRHNA and CDR2 SNTAGT. Trimming pared 0 bases from V and 5 bases from J, leaving 6 bases between. This CDR3 is CASSDSPGDTQYF. Here the CDR3 DNA reads TGTGCCAGCAGTGACTCCCCGGGAGATACGCAGTATTTT.

The CDR3 nucleotides are TGTGCCAGCAGCCCTGGAGGGAACACTGAAGCTTTCTTT. It codes for CASSPGGNTEAFF. The chain recombines TRBV7-8 with TRBJ1-1; the D is unclear. The CDR3 has 13 residues. Looked up from germline, CDR1 is SGHVS and CDR2 is FQNEAQ. V lost 5 bases, J lost 1 base, and 8 bases lay in between.

V usage is TRBV6-1 and J usage is TRBJ1-1; D is unresolved. Trimming pared 3 bases from V and 7 bases from J, leaving 12 bases between. CDR3 size: 13 residues. The germline V gene has CDR1 MNHNS and CDR2 SASEGT. Here the CDR3 DNA reads TGTGCCAGCAGTGAGGTCCGGGTCAGTGAAGCTTTCTTT. This translates into CASSEVRVSEAFF.

Written as DNA, the CDR3 is TGCGCCAGCAGCTTGCAGGGGTGGGATACGCAGTATTTT. Amino acid sequence: CASSLQGWDTQYF. This chain joins TRBV5-1 and TRBJ2-3; a possible D gene is TRBD1 (6 bases). The CDR3 is 13 amino acids. Trimming cost V 1 base and J 6 bases, with 9 bases left between them. Germline V gene data show CDR1 as SGHRS and CDR2 as YFSETQ.

V usage is TRBV9 and J usage is TRBJ2-1; D remains unclear. The CDR3 has 12 amino acids. CDR1 is SGDLS and CDR2 is YYNGEE in the germline V gene. V gave up 0 bases and J gave up 9 bases, with 7 bases separating them. This CDR3 reads CASSVGATEQFF. The DNA of the CDR3 is TGTGCCAGCAGCGTAGGGGCGACTGAGCAGTTCTTC.

The chain joins TRBV10-1 to TRBJ1-2; no definite D call. The CDR3 is 14 residues long. CDR1 and CDR2 (germline): WNHNN, SYGVQD (reference sequence). Trimming left V 5 bases short and J 4 bases short, with 14 bases between. The CDR3 DNA is TGCGCCAGCAGTCCGAGCGATACGGTCTATGGCTACACCTTC. It codes for CASSPSDTVYGYTF.

This chain uses TRBV7-2 with TRBJ1-1, with a tentative D call TRBD1 (5 bases). The germline V gene has CDR1 SGHTA and CDR2 FQGNSA. Trimming shortened V by 4 bases and J by 3 bases, and 15 bases separated the two germline ends. The CDR3 covers 15 residues. The CDR3 is CASSSNWGVDTEAFF. The DNA of the CDR3 is TGTGCCAGCAGCTCAAATTGGGGGGTGGACACTGAAGCTTTCTTT. Full variable domain (rest looked up from reference TRBV7-2 and TRBJ1-1): GAGVSQSPSNKVTEKGKDVELRCDPISGHTALYWYRQSLGQGLEFLIYFQGNSAPDKSGLPSDRFSAERTGGSVSTLTIQRTQQEDSAVYLCASSSNWGVDTEAFFGQGTRLTVV.

This sequence joins TRBV28 and TRBJ2-7; possible D gene TRBD2, 5 bases. This CDR3 comprises 14 residues. Germline V lookup: CDR1 MDHEN, CDR2 SYDVKM. Trimming pared 6 bases from V and 4 bases from J, leaving 16 bases between. Written as DNA, the CDR3 is TGTGCCAGCAGGTTCGGCGGGCAGAGGTACGAGCAGTACTTC. Translation gives CASRFGGQRYEQYF.

The rearrangement joins TRBV4-2 to TRBJ1-2; TRBD1 matches at 7 bases. V dropped 0 bases and J dropped 4; count of bases not matched to a gene: 5. The germline CDR1 and CDR2 sequences are LGHNA and YNFKEQ. CDR3 length: 15 residues. In nucleotides, the CDR3 is TGTGCCAGCAGCCAAGATGCGTCAGGGGGCTATGGCTACACCTTC. Translating gives CASSQDASGGYGYTF.

The chain has TRBV7-3 and TRBJ2-2; TRBD1 might be the D (6 bases). Germline values: CDR1 SGHTA, CDR2 FQGTGA. The V end lost 7 bases, the J end lost 0 bases, and 6 bases lay between the germline ends. The CDR3 has 13 residues. CDR3 sequence reads: CASKGANTGELFF. The DNA for the CDR3 is TGTGCCAGCAAGGGGGCGAACACCGGGGAGCTGTTTTTT.

The rearrangement links TRBV9 to TRBJ1-3; D may be TRBD1 (5 bases). This CDR3 is built from 15 residues. Germline CDR1 SGDLS, CDR2 YYNGEE. V shed 0 bases and J shed 0 bases, with 7 bases lying between them. CDR3 residues: CASSVDRSSGNTIYF. In DNA form, the CDR3 reads TGTGCCAGCAGCGTAGACAGGAGCTCTGGAAACACCATATATTTT.

V usage is TRBV5-1 and J usage is TRBJ1-1, with D possibly TRBD1 on 6 matching bases. This CDR3 contains 14 residues. Germline V CDR1 and CDR2: SGHRS, YFSETQ. V was trimmed by 4 bases and J by 1 base, leaving 11 bases between them. This CDR3 reads CASSQGHRNTEAFF. The DNA of the CDR3 is TGCGCCAGCAGCCAGGGACACAGGAACACTGAAGCTTTCTTT.

Only one count was recorded for this clone. The chain joins TRBV4-1 to TRBJ1-4; TRBD1 matches at 12 bases. This CDR3 is 16 amino acids long. After removal of 0 bases from V and 7 bases from J, the junction contained 3 bases not matched to a gene. Germline CDR1 MGHRA, CDR2 YSYEKL. CDR3 in DNA: TGCGCCAGCAGCCAAGATGGGACAGGGGGCTTTGAAAAACTGTTTTTT. Protein product: CASSQDGTGGFEKLFF.

The chain links TRBV7-6 to TRBJ2-7; 11 bases agree with TRBD2. Germline V gives CDR1 SGHVS, CDR2 FNYEAQ. The length of the CDR3 is 15 residues. Trimming took 3 bases from V and 2 from J; bases not matched to a gene: 3. CDR3 in DNA: TGTGCCAGCAGCTTGTCTAGCGGGGGGACCTACGAGCAGTACTTC. It codes for CASSLSSGGTYEQYF.